The subject of this entry is one T cell receptor beta chain. The antigen is not known. The source of the sample is a study of radiotherapy plus CTLA-4 blockade in lung cancer. In the study overall: Objective responses were recorded in about 18% of patients, with disease control recorded in 25% to 35%.

Deletions cut 4 bases from V and 1 base from J, with 14 bases between. The CDR3 spans 15 residues. Germline V gives CDR1 SGHNT, CDR2 YYREEE (reference sequence). Notes on the study in general: In blood, after radiotherapy plus ipilimumab, tumor-derived TCR clones expanded.

Sequenced by immunoSEQ multiplex PCR; TCRdb stores in-frame clones only, minus some. Of some 50,000 clones in the sample, around 69% were seen once. The sequence was obtained from a human donor with non-small cell lung cancer who had stable disease on radiotherapy plus ipilimumab. The material sequenced was peripheral blood, taken from a patient treated with radiotherapy plus ipilimumab. The chain recombines TRBV5-4 with TRBJ1-1, with a tentative D call TRBD1 (6 bases). The CDR3 coding sequence is TGTGCCAGCAGCCCGCGGACAGAGAGGAACACTGAAGCTTTCTTT. This codes for CASSPRTERNTEAFF.